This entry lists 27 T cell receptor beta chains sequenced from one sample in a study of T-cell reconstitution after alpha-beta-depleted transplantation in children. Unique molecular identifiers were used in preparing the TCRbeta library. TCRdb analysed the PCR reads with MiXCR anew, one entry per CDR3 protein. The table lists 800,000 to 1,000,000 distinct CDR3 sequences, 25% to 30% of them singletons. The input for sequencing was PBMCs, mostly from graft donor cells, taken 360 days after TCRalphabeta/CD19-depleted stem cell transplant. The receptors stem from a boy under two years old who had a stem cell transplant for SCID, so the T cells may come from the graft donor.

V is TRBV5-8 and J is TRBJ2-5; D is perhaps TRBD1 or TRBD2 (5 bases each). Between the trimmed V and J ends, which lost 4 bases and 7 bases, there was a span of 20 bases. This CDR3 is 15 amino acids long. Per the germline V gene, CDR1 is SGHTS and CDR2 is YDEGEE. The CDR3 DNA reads TGTGCCAGCAGCCTAGCTGGGGCTAGTTTCGGGACCCAGTACTTC. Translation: CASSLAGASFGTQYF. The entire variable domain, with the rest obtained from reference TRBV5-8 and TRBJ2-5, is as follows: EAGVTQSPTHLIKTRGQQATLRCSPISGHTSVYWYQQALGLGLQFLLWYDEGEERNRGNFPPRFSGRQFPNYSSELNVNALELEDSALYLCASSLAGASFGTQYFGPGTRLLVL.

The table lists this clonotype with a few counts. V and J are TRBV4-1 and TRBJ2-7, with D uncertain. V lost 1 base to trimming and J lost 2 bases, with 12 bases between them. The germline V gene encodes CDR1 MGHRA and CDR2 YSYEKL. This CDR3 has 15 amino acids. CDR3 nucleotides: TGCGCCAGCAGCCAAGGTGTAGGCCTAACCTACGAGCAGTACTTC. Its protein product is CASSQGVGLTYEQYF.

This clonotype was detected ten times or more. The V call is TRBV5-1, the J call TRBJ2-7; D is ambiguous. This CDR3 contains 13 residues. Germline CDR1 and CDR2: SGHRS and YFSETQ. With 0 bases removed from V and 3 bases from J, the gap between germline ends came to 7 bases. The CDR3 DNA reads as TGCGCCAGCAGCTTGGAGGGCCGCTACGAGCAGTACTTC. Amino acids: CASSLEGRYEQYF. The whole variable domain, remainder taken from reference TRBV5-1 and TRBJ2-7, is KAGVTQTPRYLIKTRGQQVTLSCSPISGHRSVSWYQQTPGQGLQFLFEYFSETQRNKGNFPGRFSGRQFSNSRSEMNVSTLELGDSALYLCASSLEGRYEQYFGPGTRLTVT.

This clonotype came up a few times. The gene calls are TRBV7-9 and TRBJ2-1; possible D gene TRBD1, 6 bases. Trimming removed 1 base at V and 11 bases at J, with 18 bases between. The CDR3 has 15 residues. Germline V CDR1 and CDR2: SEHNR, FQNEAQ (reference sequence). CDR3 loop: CASSLGTVRDKKQFF. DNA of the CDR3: TGTGCCAGCAGCTTAGGGACGGTCCGGGACAAGAAGCAGTTCTTC.

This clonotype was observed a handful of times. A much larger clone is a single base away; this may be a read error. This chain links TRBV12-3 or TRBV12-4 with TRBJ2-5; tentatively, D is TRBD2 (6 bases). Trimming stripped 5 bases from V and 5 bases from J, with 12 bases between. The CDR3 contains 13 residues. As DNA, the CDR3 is TGTGCCAGCAGTCCGGGACGGGGGGAGACCCAGTACTTC. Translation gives CASSPGRGETQYF.

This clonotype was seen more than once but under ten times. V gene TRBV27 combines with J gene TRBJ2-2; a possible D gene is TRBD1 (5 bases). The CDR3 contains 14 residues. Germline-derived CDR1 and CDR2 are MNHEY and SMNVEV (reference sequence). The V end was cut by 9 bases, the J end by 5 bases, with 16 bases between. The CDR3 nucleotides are TGTGCCAGTCGTAAGGACATAGGGACCGGGGAGCTGTTTTTT. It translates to CASRKDIGTGELFF.

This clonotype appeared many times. The CDR3 coding sequence is TGCAGTGCTTCGACAGGATTAAACTCCTACGAGCAGTACTTC. Amino acids: CSASTGLNSYEQYF. V is TRBV20-1 and J is TRBJ2-7, with D possibly being TRBD1 (6 bases). CDR1 is DFQATT and CDR2 is SNEGSKA in the germline V gene (reference sequence). This CDR3 spans 14 amino acids. V shed 5 bases and J shed 0 bases, with 14 bases lying between them.

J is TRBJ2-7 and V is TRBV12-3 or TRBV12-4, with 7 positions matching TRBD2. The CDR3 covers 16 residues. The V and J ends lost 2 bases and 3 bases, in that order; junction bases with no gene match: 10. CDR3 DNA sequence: TGTGCCAGCAGTTTAAGGCCCCTAGGACTAGGCTACGAGCAGTACTTC. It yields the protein CASSLRPLGLGYEQYF.

CDR3 nucleotide sequence: TGTGCCAGCAGCTTGTCTGGACAGGGGGACACTGAAGCTTTCTTT. The encoded protein is CASSLSGQGDTEAFF. This sequence joins TRBV5-6 and TRBJ1-1; TRBD1 aligns across 10 bases. Germline CDR1 reads SGHDT; CDR2 reads YYEEEE. The ends lost 1 base at V and 3 bases at J; junction bases unmatched: 3. This CDR3 has 15 amino acids.

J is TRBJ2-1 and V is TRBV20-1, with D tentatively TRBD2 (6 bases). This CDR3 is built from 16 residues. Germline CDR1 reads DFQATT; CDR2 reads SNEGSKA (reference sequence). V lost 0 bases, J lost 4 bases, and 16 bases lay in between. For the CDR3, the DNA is TGCAGTGCTAGAGATTCCGGACTACCGAATTACAATGAGCAGTTCTTC. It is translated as CSARDSGLPNYNEQFF.

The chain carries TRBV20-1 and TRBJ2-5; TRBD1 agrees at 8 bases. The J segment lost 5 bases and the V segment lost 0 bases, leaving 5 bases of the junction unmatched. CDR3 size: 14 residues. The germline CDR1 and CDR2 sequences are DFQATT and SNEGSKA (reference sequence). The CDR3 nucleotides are TGCAGTGCTAGAGATCGGACAGGGAGGGAGACCCAGTACTTC. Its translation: CSARDRTGRETQYF.

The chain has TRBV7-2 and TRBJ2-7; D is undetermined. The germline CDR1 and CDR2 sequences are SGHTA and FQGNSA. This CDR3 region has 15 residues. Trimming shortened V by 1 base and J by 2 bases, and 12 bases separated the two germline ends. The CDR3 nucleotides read TGTGCCAGCAGCTTAGTTGATATAGGAACCTACGAGCAGTACTTC. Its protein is CASSLVDIGTYEQYF.

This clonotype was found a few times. In DNA form, the CDR3 reads TGTGCCAGCAGTCCCGCTAGCGGGGGGCCATCGAGCACCGGGGAGCTGTTTTTT. This sequence encodes CASSPASGGPSSTGELFF. The V gene is TRBV6-2 or TRBV6-3, the J gene TRBJ2-2; 11 bases are a match to TRBD2. Germline CDR1 reads MNHEY; CDR2 reads SVGEGT. CDR3 length: 18 amino acids. V trimming: 5 bases; J trimming: 4 bases; junction bases outside the gene matches: 12.

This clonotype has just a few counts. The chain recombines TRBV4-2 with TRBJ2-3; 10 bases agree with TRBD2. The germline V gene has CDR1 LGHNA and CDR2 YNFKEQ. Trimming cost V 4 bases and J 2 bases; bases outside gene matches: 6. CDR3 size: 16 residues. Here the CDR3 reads CASSRTAGGVTDTQYF. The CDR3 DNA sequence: TGTGCCAGCAGCCGAACAGCGGGGGGGGTCACAGATACGCAGTATTTT.

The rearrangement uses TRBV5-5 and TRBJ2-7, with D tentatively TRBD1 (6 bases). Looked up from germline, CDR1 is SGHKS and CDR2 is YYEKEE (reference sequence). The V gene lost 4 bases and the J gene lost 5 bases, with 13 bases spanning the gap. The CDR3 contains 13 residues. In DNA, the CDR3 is TGTGCCAGCAGCCCGAGCAGGGGCCACGAGCAGTACTTC. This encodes CASSPSRGHEQYF.

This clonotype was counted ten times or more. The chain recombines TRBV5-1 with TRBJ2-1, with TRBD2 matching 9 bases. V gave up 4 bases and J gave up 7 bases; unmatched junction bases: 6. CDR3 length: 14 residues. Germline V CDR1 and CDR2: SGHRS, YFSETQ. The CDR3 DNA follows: TGCGCCAGCAGCGGGGGACTAGCAGGGAATGAGCAGTTCTTC. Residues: CASSGGLAGNEQFF.

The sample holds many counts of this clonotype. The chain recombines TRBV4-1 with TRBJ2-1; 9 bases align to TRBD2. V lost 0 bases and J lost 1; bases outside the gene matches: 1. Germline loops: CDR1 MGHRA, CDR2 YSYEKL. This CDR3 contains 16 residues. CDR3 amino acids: CASSQESGGSYNEQFF. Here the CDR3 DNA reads TGCGCCAGCAGCCAAGAAAGCGGGGGGTCCTACAATGAGCAGTTCTTC.

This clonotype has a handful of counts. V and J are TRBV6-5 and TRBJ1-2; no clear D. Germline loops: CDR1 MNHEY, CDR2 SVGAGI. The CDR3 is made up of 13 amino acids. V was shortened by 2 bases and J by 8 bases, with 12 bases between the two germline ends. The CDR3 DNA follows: TGTGCCAGCAGTTACCGATATGACGGGGGCTACACCTTC. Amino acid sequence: CASSYRYDGGYTF.

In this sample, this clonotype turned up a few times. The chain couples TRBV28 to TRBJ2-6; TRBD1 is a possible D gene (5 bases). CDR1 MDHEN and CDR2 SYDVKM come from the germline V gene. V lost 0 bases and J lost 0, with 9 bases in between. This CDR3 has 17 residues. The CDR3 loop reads CASSLWDIFSGANVLTF. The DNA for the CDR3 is TGTGCCAGCAGTTTATGGGACATATTCTCTGGGGCCAACGTCCTGACTTTC.

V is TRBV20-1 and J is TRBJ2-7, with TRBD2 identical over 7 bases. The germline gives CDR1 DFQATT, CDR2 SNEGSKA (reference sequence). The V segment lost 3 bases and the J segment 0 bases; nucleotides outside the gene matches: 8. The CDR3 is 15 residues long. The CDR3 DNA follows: TGCAGTGCTAGGGCGCGGGAGATAGGCTCCTACGAGCAGTACTTC. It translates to CSARAREIGSYEQYF.

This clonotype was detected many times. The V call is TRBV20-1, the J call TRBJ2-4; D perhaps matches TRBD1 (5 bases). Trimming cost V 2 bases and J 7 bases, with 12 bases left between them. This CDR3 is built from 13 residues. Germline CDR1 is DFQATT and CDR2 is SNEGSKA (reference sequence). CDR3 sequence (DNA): TGCAGTGCTAGAATACAGGTTAAGAACATTCAGTACTTC. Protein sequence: CSARIQVKNIQYF.

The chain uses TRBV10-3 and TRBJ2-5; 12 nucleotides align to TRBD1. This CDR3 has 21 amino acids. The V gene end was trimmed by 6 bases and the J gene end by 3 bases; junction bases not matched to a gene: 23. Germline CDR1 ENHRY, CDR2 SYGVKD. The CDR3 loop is CAISPGTGGERRGAGEETQYF. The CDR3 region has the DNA TGTGCCATCAGCCCCGGGACAGGGGGCGAGAGACGTGGGGCAGGGGAAGAGACCCAGTACTTC.

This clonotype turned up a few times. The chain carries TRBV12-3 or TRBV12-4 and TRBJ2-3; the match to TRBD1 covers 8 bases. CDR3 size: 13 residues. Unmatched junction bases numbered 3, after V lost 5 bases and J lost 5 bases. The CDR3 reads CASSGDRGDTQYF. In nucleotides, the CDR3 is TGTGCCAGCAGTGGTGACAGGGGAGATACGCAGTATTTT.

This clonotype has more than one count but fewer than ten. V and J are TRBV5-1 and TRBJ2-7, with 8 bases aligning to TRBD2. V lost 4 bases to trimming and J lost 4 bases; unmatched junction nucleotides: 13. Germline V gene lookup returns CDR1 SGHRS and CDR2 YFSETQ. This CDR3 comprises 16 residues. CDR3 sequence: CASSGNAAGALYEQYF. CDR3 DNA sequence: TGCGCCAGCAGCGGAAACGCAGCGGGGGCCCTATACGAGCAGTACTTC.

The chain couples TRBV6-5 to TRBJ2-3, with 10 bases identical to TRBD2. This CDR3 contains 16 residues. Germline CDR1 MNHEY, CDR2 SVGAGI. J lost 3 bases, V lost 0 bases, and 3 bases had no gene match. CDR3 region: CASSYSAGGRTDTQYF. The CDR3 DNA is TGTGCCAGCAGTTACTCAGCGGGGGGGCGAACAGATACGCAGTATTTT.

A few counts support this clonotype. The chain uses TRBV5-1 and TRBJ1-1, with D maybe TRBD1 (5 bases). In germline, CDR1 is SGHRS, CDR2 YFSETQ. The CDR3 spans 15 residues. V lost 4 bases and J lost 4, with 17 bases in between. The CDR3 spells CASSPQGARGTEAFF. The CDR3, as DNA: TGCGCCAGCAGCCCCCAGGGAGCTAGGGGCACTGAAGCTTTCTTT.

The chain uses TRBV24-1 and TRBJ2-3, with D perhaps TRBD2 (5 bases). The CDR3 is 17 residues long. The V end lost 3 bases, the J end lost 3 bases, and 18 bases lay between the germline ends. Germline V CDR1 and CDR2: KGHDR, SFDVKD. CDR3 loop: CATSDGSLTTGTDTQYF. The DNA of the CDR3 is TGTGCCACCAGTGATGGATCTTTGACCACGGGGACAGATACGCAGTATTTT.